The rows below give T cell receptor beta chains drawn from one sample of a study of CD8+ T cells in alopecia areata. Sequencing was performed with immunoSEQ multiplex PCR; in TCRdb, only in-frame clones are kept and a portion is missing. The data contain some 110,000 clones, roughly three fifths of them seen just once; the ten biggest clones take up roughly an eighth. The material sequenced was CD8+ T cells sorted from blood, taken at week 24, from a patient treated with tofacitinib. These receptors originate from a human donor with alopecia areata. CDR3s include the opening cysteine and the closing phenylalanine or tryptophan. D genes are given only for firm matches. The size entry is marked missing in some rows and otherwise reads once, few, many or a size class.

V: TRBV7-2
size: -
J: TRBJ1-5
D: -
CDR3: CASSEVTGDYQPQHF
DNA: TGTGCCAGCAGCGAGGTCACCGGAGATTATCAGCCCCAGCATTTT

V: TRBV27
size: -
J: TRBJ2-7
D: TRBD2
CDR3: CASSPWTSGGYEQYF
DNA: TGTGCCAGCAGTCCTTGGACTAGCGGGGGGTACGAGCAGTACTTC

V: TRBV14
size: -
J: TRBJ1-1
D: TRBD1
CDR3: CASSQPGQRNTEAFF
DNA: TGTGCCAGCAGCCAACCGGGACAGAGGAACACTGAAGCTTTCTTT

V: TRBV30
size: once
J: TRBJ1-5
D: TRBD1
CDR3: CAWSEGTVLNQPQHF
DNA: TGTGCCTGGAGTGAAGGGACAGTTCTCAATCAGCCCCAGCATTTT

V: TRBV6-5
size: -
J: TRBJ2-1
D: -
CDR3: CASSPGREHNEQFF
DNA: TGTGCCAGCAGTCCCGGTCGCGAACACAATGAGCAGTTCTTC

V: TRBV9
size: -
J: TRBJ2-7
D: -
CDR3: CASSSGRLAYEQYF
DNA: TGTGCCAGCAGCAGCGGACGGCTTGCCTACGAGCAGTACTTC

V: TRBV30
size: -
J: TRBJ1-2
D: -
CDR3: CAWSLGQGRNYGYTF
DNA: TGTGCCTGGAGTTTAGGGCAGGGGAGAAACTATGGCTACACCTTC

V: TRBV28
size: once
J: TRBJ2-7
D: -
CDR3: CASSLVPGNGYEQYF
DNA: TGTGCCAGCAGTTTAGTCCCAGGGAATGGCTACGAGCAGTACTTC

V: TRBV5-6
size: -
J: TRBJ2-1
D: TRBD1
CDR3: CASSPSWTGKDEQFF
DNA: TGTGCCAGCAGCCCTAGCTGGACAGGGAAGGATGAGCAGTTCTTC

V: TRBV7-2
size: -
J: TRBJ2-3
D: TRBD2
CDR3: CASSLAGGTDTQYF
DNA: TGTGCCAGCAGCTTAGCGGGGGGGACAGATACGCAGTATTTT

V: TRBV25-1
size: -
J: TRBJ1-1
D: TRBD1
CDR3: CASSRRGLTEAFF
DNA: TGTGCCAGCAGCCGCAGGGGGCTCACTGAAGCTTTCTTT

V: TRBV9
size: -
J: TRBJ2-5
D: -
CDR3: CASSLGHQETQYF
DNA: TGTGCCAGCAGCCTGGGACACCAAGAGACCCAGTACTTC

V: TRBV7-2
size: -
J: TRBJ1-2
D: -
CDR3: CASSLERRHYGYTF
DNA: TGTGCCAGCAGCTTAGAGCGACGACACTATGGCTACACCTTC

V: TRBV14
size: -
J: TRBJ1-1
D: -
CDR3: CASSQPSTGPEAFF
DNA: TGTGCCAGCAGCCAACCTTCGACAGGCCCTGAAGCTTTCTTT

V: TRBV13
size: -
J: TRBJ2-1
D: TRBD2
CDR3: CASSSPPSGGRNEQFF
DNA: TGTGCCAGCAGCTCGCCCCCTAGCGGCGGTCGCAATGAGCAGTTCTTC

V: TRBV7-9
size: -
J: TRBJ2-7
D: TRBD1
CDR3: CASSHGTAYEQYF
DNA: TGTGCCAGCAGCCACGGGACAGCCTACGAGCAGTACTTC

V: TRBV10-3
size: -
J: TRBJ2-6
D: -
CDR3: CASSEQSSGANVLTF
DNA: TGTGCCAGCAGTGAACAGAGCTCTGGGGCCAACGTCCTGACTTTC

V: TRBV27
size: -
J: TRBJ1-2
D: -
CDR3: CASSLYPGGGNGYTF
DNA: TGTGCCAGCAGTTTATATCCTGGAGGAGGGAATGGCTACACCTTC

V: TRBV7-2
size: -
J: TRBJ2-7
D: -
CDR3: CASSLEPGQGLYEQYF
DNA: TGTGCCAGCAGCTTAGAGCCGGGACAAGGCCTTTACGAGCAGTACTTC

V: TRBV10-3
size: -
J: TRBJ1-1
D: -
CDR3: CAISEMNTEAFF
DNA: TGTGCCATCAGTGAGATGAACACTGAAGCTTTCTTT

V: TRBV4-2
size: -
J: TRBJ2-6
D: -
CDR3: CASSQSLGANVLTF
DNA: TGTGCCAGCAGCCAAAGTTTGGGGGCCAACGTCCTGACTTTC

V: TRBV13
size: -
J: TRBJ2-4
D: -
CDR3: CASSDGEDIQYF
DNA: TGTGCCAGCAGTGACGGCGAGGACATTCAGTACTTC

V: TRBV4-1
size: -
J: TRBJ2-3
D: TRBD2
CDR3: CASSLAPGGTDTQYF
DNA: TGCGCCAGCAGCCTGGCCCCGGGGGGGACAGATACGCAGTATTTT

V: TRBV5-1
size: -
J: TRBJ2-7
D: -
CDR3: CASSWEDRTYEQYF
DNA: TGCGCCAGCAGCTGGGAGGACAGGACCTACGAGCAGTACTTC

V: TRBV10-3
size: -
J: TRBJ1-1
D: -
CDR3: CAISETQQPNTEAFF
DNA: TGTGCCATCAGTGAGACCCAACAGCCCAACACTGAAGCTTTCTTT

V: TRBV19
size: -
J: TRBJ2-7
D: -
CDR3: CASSMPRRVDEQYF
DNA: TGTGCCAGTAGTATGCCCAGGCGCGTGGACGAGCAGTACTTC

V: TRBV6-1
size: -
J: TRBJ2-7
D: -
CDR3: CASSEEAGGSYEQYF
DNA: TGTGCCAGCAGTGAAGAGGCAGGGGGGTCCTACGAGCAGTACTTC

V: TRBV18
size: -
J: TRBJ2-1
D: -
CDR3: CASSPVIDEQFF
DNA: TGTGCCAGCTCACCCGTGATCGATGAGCAGTTCTTC

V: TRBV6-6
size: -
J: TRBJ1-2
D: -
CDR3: CASSAGSRGYTF
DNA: TGTGCCAGCAGTGCAGGGAGTAGAGGCTACACCTTC

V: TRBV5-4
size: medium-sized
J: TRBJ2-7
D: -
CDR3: CASSSHSTYEQYF
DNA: TGTGCCAGCAGCTCCCACTCTACCTACGAGCAGTACTTC

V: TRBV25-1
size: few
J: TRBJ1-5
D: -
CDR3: CASSEWGALEPQHF
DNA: TGTGCCAGCAGTGAATGGGGGGCGTTGGAGCCCCAGCATTTT

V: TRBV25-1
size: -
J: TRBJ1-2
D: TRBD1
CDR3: CATGQGDYGYTF
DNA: TGTGCCACAGGACAGGGGGACTATGGCTACACCTTC

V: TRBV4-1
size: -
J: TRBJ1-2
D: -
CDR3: CASSQVGAGNGDGYTF
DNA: TGCGCCAGCAGCCAAGTAGGCGCAGGGAATGGAGATGGCTACACCTTC

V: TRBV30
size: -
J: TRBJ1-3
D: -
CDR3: CAWGFDYGDTIYF
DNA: TGTGCCTGGGGGTTCGATTACGGGGACACCATATATTTT

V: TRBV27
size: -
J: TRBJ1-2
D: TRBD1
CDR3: CASSSSPTGALYGYTF
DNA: TGTGCCAGCAGTTCATCTCCGACAGGGGCTCTCTATGGCTACACCTTC

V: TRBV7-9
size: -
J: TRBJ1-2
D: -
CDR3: CASSLIQGWDGYTF
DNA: TGTGCCAGCAGCTTAATACAGGGATGGGATGGCTACACCTTC

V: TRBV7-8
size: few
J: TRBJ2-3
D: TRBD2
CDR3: CASSLQRGATDTQYF
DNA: TGTGCCAGCAGCTTGCAGCGGGGGGCCACAGATACGCAGTATTTT

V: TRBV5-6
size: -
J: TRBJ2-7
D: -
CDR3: CASSQVTATYEQYF
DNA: TGTGCCAGCAGCCAGGTTACCGCGACCTACGAGCAGTACTTC

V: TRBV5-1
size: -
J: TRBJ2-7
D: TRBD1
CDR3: CASSLGQGSSYEQYF
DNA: TGCGCCAGCAGCTTGGGACAGGGAAGTTCCTACGAGCAGTACTTC

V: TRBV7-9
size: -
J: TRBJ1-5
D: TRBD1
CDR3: CASSPPGGNQPQHF
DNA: TGTGCCAGCAGCCCTCCAGGGGGGAATCAGCCCCAGCATTTT

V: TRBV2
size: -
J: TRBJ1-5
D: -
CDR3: CASRGTGLNQPQHF
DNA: TGTGCCAGCAGGGGGACGGGACTCAATCAGCCCCAGCATTTT